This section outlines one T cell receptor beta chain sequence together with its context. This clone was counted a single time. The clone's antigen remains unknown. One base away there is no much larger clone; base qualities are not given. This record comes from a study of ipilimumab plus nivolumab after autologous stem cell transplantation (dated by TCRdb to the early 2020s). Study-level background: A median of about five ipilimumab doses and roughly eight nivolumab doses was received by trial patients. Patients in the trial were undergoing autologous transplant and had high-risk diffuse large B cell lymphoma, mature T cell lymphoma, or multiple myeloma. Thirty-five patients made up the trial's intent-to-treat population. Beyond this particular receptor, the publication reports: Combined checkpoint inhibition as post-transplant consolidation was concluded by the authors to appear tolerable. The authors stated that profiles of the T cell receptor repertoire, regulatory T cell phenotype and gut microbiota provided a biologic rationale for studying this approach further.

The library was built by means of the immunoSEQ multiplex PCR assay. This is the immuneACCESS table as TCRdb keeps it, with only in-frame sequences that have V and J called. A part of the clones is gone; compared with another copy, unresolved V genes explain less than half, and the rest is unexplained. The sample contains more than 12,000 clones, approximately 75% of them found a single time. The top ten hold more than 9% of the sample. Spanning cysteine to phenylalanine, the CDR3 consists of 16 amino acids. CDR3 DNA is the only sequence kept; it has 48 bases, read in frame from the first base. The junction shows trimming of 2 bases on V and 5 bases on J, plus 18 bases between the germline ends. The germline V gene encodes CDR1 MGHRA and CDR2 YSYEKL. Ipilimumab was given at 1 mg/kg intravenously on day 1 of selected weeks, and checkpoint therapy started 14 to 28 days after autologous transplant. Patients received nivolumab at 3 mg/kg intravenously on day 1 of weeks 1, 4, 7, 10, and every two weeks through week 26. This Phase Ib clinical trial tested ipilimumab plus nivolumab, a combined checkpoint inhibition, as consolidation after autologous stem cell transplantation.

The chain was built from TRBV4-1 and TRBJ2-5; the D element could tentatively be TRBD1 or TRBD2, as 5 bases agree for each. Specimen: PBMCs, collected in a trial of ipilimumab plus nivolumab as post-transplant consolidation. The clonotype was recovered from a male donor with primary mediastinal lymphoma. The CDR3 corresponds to CASSQYLGTGGETQYF. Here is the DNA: TGCGCCAGCAGCCAATACCTCGGGACGGGTGGGGAGACCCAGTACTTC.